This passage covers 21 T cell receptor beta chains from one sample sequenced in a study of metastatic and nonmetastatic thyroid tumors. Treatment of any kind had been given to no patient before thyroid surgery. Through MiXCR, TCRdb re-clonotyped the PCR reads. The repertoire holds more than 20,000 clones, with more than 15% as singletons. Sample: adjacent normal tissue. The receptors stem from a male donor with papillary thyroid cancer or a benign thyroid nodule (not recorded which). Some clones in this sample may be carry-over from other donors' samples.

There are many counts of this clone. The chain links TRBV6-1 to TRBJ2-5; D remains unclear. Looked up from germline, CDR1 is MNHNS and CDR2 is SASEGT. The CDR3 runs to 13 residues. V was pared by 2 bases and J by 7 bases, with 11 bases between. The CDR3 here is CASSEWGSRTQYF. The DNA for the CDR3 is TGTGCCAGCAGTGAATGGGGAAGTCGGACCCAGTACTTC.

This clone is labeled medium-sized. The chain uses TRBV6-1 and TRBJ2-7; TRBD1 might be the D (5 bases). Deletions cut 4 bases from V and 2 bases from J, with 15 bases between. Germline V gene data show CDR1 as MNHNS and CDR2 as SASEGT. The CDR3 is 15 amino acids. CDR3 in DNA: TGTGCCAGCAGTGTCAGGGTCCCATACCCCTACGAGCAGTACTTC. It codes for CASSVRVPYPYEQYF.

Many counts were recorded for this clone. The CDR3 reads CASRALAGVNEQFF. CDR3 nucleotide sequence: TGTGCCAGCCGGGCGCTCGCGGGGGTCAATGAGCAGTTCTTC. This chain joins TRBV9 and TRBJ2-1; 7 bases line up with TRBD2. With V trimmed by 7 bases and J by 6 bases, 10 bases remained unmatched. The germline V gene encodes CDR1 SGDLS and CDR2 YYNGEE. This CDR3 contains 14 residues. Full variable domain (rest looked up from reference TRBV9 and TRBJ2-1): DSGVTQTPKHLITATGQRVTLRCSPRSGDLSVYWYQQSLDQGLQFLIQYYNGEERAKGNILERFSAQQFPDLHSELNLSSLELGDSALYFCASRALAGVNEQFFGPGTRLTVL.

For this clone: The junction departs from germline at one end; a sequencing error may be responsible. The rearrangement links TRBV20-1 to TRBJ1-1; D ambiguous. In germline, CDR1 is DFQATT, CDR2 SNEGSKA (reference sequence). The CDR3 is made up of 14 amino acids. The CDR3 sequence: CSARRRKMNTEALF. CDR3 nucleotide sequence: TGCAGTGCTAGGCGGCGGAAGATGAACACTGAAGCTTTATTT.

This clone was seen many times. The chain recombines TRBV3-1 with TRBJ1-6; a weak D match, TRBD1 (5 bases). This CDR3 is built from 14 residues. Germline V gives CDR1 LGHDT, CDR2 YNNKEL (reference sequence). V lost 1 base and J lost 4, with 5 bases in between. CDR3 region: CASSQGQYNSPLHF. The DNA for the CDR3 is TGTGCCAGCAGCCAAGGACAGTATAATTCACCCCTCCACTTT.

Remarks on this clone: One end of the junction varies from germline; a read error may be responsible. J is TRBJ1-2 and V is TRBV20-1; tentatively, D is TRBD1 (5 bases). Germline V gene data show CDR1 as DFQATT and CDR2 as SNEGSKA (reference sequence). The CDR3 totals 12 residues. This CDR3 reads CGAGRAGRGYTF. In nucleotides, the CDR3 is TGTGGTGCGGGTCGGGCAGGGAGAGGCTACACCTTC.

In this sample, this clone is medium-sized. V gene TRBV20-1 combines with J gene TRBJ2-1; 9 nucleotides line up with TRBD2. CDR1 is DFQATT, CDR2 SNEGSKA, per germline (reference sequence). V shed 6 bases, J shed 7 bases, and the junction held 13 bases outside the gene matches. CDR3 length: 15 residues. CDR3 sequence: CSARRASGMTNEQFF. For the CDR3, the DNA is TGCAGTGCCCGACGGGCTAGCGGGATGACTAATGAGCAGTTCTTC.

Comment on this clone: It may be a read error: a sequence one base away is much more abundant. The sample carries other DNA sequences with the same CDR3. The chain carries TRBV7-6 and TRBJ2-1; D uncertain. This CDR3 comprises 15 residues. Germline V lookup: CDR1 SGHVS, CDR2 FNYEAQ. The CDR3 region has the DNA TGTGCCAGCAGCGCCGGTACCTTCTCCTACAATGAGCAGCTCTTC. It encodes CASSAGTFSYNEQLF. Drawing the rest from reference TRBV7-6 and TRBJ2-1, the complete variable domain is GAGVSQSPRYKVTKRGQDVALRCDPISGHVSLYWYRQALGQGPEFLTYFNYEAQQDKSGLPNDRFSAERPEGSISTLTIQRTEQRDSAMYRCASSAGTFSYNEQLFGPGTRLTVL.

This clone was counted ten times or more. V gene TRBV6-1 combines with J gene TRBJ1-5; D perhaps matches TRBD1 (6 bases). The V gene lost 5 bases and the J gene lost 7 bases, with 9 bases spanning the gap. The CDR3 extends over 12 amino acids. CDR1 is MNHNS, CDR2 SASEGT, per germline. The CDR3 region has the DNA TGTGCCAGCAGTACAGGGTCACAGCCCCAGCATTTT. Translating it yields CASSTGSQPQHF.

The CDR3 loop is CSARGQGRSPLHF. The DNA for the CDR3 is TGCAGTGCTAGAGGACAGGGAAGGTCACCCCTCCACTTT. The chain employs TRBV20-1 and TRBJ1-6; 7 positions match TRBD1. J gave up 10 bases and V 1 base, and 4 bases lay outside the gene matches. Germline CDR1 and CDR2: DFQATT and SNEGSKA (reference sequence). CDR3 length: 13 residues.

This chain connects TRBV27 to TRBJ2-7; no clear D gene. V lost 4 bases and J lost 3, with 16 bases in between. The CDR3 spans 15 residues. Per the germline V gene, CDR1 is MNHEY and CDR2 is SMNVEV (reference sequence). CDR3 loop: CASSSPSMAVYEQYF. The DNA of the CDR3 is TGTGCCAGCAGTTCCCCGTCCATGGCGGTCTACGAGCAGTACTTC.

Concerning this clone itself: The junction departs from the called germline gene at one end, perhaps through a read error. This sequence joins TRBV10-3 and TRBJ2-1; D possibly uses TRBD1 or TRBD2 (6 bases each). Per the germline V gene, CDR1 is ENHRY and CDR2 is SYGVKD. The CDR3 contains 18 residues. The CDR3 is CVISESGARGRPNNEQFF. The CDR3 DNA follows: TGTGTCATCAGTGAGTCGGGGGCTAGAGGCCGCCCGAACAATGAGCAGTTCTTC.

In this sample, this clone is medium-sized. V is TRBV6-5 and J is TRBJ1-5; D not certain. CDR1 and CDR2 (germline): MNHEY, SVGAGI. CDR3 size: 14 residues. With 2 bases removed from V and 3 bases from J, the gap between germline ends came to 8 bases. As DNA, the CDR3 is TGTGCCAGCAGTTACAGAGGGATCAATCAGCCCCAGCATTTT. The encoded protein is CASSYRGINQPQHF.

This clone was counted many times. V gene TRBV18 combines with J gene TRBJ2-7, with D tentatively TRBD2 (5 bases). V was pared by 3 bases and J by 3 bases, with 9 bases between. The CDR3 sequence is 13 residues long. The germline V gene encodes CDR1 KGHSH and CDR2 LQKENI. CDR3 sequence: CASSPGSGYEQYV. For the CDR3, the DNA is TGTGCCAGCTCACCTGGGAGTGGCTACGAGCAGTACGTC.

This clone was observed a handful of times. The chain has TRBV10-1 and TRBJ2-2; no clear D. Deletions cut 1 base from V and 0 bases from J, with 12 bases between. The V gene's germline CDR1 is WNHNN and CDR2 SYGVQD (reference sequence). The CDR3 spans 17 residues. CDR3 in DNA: TGCGCCAGCAGTGAGTTAGGCGCGTTCGCGAACACCGGGGAGCTGTTTTTT. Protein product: CASSELGAFANTGELFF.

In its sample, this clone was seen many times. The CDR3 DNA reads as TGTGCCAGCACATCACGAAGAGGGTATTCCTTGCAACCTAATGAAAAACTGTTTTTT. Protein sequence: CASTSRRGYSLQPNEKLFF. The rearrangement joins TRBV6-2 or TRBV6-3 to TRBJ1-4, with no clear D. Germline-derived CDR1 and CDR2 are MNHEY and SVGEGT. V lost 7 bases and J lost 3, with 27 bases in between. This CDR3 spans 19 amino acids.

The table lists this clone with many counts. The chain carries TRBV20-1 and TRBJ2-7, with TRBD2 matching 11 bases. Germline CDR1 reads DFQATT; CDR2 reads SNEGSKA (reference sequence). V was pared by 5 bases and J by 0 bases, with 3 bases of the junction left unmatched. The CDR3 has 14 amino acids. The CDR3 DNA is TGCAGTGCTGAGACTAGCGGGACCTCCTACGAGCAGTACGTC. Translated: CSAETSGTSYEQYV.

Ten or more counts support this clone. CDR3 amino acids: CASRWGFSNQPQHF. Written as DNA, the CDR3 is TGTGCCAGTAGGTGGGGATTCAGCAATCAGCCCCAGCATTTT. The chain uses TRBV19 and TRBJ1-5; D not certain. Germline V gene sequence: CDR1 LNHDA, CDR2 SQIVND (reference sequence). CDR3 length: 14 amino acids. V lost 6 bases and J lost 1, with 10 bases in between.

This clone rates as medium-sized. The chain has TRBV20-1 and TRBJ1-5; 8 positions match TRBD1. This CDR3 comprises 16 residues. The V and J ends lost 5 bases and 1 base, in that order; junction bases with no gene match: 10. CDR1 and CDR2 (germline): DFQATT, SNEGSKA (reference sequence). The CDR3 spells CSAWGRGLTSNQPQHF. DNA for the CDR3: TGCAGTGCTTGGGGCAGGGGGCTAACGAGCAATCAGCCCCAGCATTTT.

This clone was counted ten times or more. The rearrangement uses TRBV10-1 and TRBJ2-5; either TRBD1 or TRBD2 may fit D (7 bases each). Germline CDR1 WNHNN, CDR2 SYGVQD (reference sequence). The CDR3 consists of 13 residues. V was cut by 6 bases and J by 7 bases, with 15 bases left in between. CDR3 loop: CASSLTRGGTQYF. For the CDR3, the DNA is TGCGCCAGCAGCCTAACCAGGGGGGGGACCCAGTACTTC.

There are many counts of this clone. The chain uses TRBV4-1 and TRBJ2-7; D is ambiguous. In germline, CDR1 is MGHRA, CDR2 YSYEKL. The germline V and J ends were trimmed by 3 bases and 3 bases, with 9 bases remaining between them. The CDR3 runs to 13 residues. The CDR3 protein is CASSQSISYEQYV. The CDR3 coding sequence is TGCGCCAGCAGCCAGTCCATCAGCTACGAGCAGTACGTC.